What follows describes a single T cell receptor (beta chain). The data were taken from a study of PD-L1 blockade in urothelial cancer. TCRdb's table, derived via immunoSEQ multiplex PCR, lists solely in-frame clones and lacks some. The data contain 48,000 or so clones, roughly 86% of them singletons. Regarding time point: peripheral blood 6 weeks after treatment start. This TCR came from a man aged 60 to 75 with urothelial cancer. Source: PBMCs, taken around atezolizumab (anti-PD-L1) treatment.

The CDR3 nucleotides are TGTGCCAGCAGGGGACATCTCGGGTTGAACACTGAAGCTTTCTTT. Translated, it gives CASRGHLGLNTEAFF. The rearrangement joins TRBV11-1 to TRBJ1-1, with TRBD1 as a possible D gene (6 bases). Germline CDR1 and CDR2: SGHAT and FQDESV (reference sequence). CDR3 size: 15 residues. The germline V and J ends were trimmed by 6 bases and 0 bases, with 14 bases remaining between them.